This TCR beta chain was identified in a study of graft-versus-host responses after intestinal transplantation (dated by TCRdb to 2020 to 2022). For the wider study: The transplants that recipients received were multivisceral, liver-intestinal, or isolated intestinal. To identify alloreactive clones, pre-transplant mixed lymphocyte reaction products were sequenced and compared with unstimulated pre-transplant donor and recipient T cells. A cohort of 20 to 25 intestinal transplant recipients, including one retransplant, was enrolled, and 3 patients lacking pretransplant specimens were excluded. A peak of at least 4% donor T cells among recipient peripheral blood mononuclear cells was the definition used for donor T cell macrochimerism. Graft-versus-host and host-versus-graft alloreactive T cell clones were tracked in the graft, circulation and bone marrow after intestinal transplantation using bulk TCR-beta CDR3 sequencing. Every recipient was given anti-thymocyte globulin induction, then maintenance tacrolimus and steroids for roughly 3 years. Samples from a few later patients were sequenced in-house on an Illumina MiSeq with MiXCR processing rather than by the commercial service.

The method behind the library was the immunoSEQ multiplex PCR assay. For most patients, genomic DNA was isolated with the Qiagen DNeasy Blood and Tissue Kit and shipped frozen to Adaptive Biotechnologies for TCR sequencing. High-throughput TCR-beta CDR3 sequencing of genomic DNA from most patients was performed by Adaptive Biotechnologies. The study's processing was this. TCR sequencing data were retrieved from Adaptive's ImmunoSEQ software for 18 patients, whereas a few other patients were processed with MiXCR and VDJtools. CD4 versus CD8 sorting errors were corrected by removing sequences found in both subsets at a frequency ratio below 5:1. CDR3 nucleotide sequences shared between donor and recipient were removed because the origin of such sequences could not be assigned. At least 2-fold expansion over unstimulated cells and a minimum CFSE-low frequency of 0.002% (template counts) or 0.001% (read counts) were required for clones to be classified as alloreactive. Clones detected in sequenced pre-transplant spleen, lymph node, or MLR CFSE-low populations of the donor or recipient were defined as mappable. The cumulative frequency of alloreactive clones was calculated as a percentage of all sequences, weighted by copy number. Sourced from immuneACCESS, this table was stored by TCRdb with only in-frame sequences that have V and J called. A share of the clones is absent; for the studies checked, an unresolved V gene accounts for under half, and the remainder has no known explanation. Clonal size and the V and J genes are those of that table, whereas D and trimming came from the DNA. This sample comprises 90,000 to 130,000 clones, more than 80% of them detected only once. The ten biggest clones cover about 0.2% of the sample.

Taken with the paper, the label for time point translates to: cells obtained before transplantation from donor or recipient. CD3+CD4+ and CD3+CD8+ populations were FACS-sorted from unstimulated pre-transplant donor and recipient cells taken from spleen or lymph nodes. Of note for this clone: The antigen it binds to is not known. Base qualities are not recorded, but no much larger clone differs from it by a single base.

What the authors observed across the whole study: Early after transplant, peak levels of circulating GvH clones were found to be associated with declines in HvG clones. The conclusions were limited by the relatively low number and heterogeneity of the intestinal transplant patients. GvH clones turned up in recipient bone marrow, with some appearing earlier in ileal mucosa or blood, a pattern consistent with an intestinal mucosal origin. In patients with donor T cell macrochimerism, the allografts had high GvH to HvG T cell clonal ratios.

The germline V gene (reference sequence) gives CDR1 as MNHEY and CDR2 as SMNVEV. There are 14 amino acids in the CDR3, from cysteine to phenylalanine inclusive. The DNA shown is the 42-base CDR3, in frame from base 1. The germline ends are 13 bases apart after V is trimmed by 6 bases and J by 1 base. The receptor was derived from a human donor who was the organ donor for an intestinal transplant. The specimen was unstimulated CD4+ T cells sorted from spleen or lymph node cells, collected before transplant. The sequence links TRBV27 to TRBJ2-7, with an unclear D gene assignment. The CDR3 region: CASREYVGSYEQYF. The DNA sequence is as follows: TGTGCCAGCAGAGAGTATGTAGGATCCTACGAGCAGTACTTC.